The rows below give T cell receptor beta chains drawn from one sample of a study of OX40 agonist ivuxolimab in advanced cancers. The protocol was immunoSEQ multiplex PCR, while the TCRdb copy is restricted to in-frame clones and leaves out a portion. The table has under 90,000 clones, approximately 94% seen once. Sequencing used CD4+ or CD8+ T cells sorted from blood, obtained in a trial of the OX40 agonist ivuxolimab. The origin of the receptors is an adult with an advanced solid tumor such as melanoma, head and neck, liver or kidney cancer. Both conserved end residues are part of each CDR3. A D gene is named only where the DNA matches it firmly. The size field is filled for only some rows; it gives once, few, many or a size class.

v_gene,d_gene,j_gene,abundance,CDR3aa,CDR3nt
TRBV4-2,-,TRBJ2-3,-,CASSQVGGVSTDTQYF,TGTGCCAGCAGCCAAGTAGGGGGGGTGAGCACAGATACGCAGTATTTT
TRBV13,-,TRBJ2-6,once,CASSPTTGNSGANVLTF,TGTGCCAGCAGCCCGACCACAGGGAACTCTGGGGCCAACGTCCTGACTTTC
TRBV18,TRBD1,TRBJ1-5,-,CASSPGQGGQPQHF,TGTGCCAGCTCACCGGGACAGGGTGGTCAGCCCCAGCATTTT
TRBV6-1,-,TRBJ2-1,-,CASSEDPSGGDEQFF,TGTGCCAGCAGTGAAGATCCCTCTGGGGGAGATGAGCAGTTCTTC
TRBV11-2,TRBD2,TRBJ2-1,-,CASSRLAGGPGGPFF,TGTGCCAGCAGCAGACTAGCGGGAGGGCCGGGAGGTCCGTTCTTC
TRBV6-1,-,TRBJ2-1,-,CASNPTGPNEQFF,TGTGCCAGCAATCCTACAGGGCCTAATGAGCAGTTCTTC
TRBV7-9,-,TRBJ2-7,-,CASRPGLSYEQYF,TGTGCCAGCAGGCCCGGCCTCTCCTACGAGCAGTACTTC
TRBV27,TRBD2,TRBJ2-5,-,CASSPNPGGETQYF,TGTGCCAGCAGTCCCAACCCCGGGGGGGAGACCCAGTACTTC
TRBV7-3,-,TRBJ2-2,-,CASSSFPGDDTGELFF,TGTGCCAGCAGCTCCTTTCCGGGAGACGACACCGGGGAGCTGTTTTTT
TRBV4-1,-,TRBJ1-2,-,CASSLNDRLEGYTF,TGCGCCAGCAGCCTCAACGACAGGTTGGAAGGCTACACCTTC
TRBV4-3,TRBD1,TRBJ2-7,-,CASSQSTGEFSYEQYF,TGCGCCAGCAGCCAATCTACAGGGGAATTTTCCTACGAGCAGTACTTC
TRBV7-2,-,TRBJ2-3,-,CASSTGGLSTDTQYF,TGTGCCAGCAGCACCGGGGGCCTTAGCACAGATACGCAGTATTTT
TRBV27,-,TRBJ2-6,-,CASSLWGSGANVLTF,TGTGCCAGCAGTTTATGGGGCTCCGGGGCCAACGTCCTGACTTTC
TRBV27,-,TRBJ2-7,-,CASRALQSYEQYF,TGTGCCAGCAGGGCCCTTCAGTCCTACGAGCAGTACTTC
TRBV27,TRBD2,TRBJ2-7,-,CASSFGGSSYEQYF,TGTGCCAGCAGTTTCGGGGGGAGCTCCTACGAGCAGTACTTC
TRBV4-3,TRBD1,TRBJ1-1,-,CASSRLGTVTEAFF,TGCGCCAGCAGCCGCCTCGGGACAGTCACTGAAGCTTTCTTT
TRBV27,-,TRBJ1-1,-,CASGTGPNTEAFF,TGTGCCAGCGGAACAGGGCCGAACACTGAAGCTTTCTTT
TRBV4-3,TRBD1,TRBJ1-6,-,CASSQGPGTGDSPLHF,TGCGCCAGCAGCCAGGGTCCCGGGACAGGGGATTCACCCCTCCACTTT
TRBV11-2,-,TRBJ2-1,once,CASSLEGLSYNEQFF,TGTGCCAGCAGCTTAGAAGGCTTGTCCTACAATGAGCAGTTCTTC
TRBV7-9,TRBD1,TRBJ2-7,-,CASSPPTGDIVYEQYF,TGTGCCAGCAGCCCACCGACAGGGGATATTGTCTACGAGCAGTACTTC
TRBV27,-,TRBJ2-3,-,CATNLGITSTDTQYF,TGTGCCACCAACTTGGGCATCACTAGCACAGATACGCAGTATTTT
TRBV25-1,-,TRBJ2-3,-,CASSEYLASTDTQYF,TGTGCCAGCAGTGAATATCTTGCCAGCACAGATACGCAGTATTTT
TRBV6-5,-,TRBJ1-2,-,CASSGPGGGYTF,TGTGCCAGCAGTGGCCCGGGGGGAGGCTACACCTTC
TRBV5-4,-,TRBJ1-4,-,CASSSIDMRANEKLFF,TGTGCCAGCAGCTCGATTGACATGAGGGCTAATGAAAAACTGTTTTTT
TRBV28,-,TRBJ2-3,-,CASIDNRWVRADTQYF,TGTGCCAGCATCGACAATCGGTGGGTCCGGGCAGATACGCAGTATTTT
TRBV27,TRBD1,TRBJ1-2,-,CASSFGQGSIGYTF,TGTGCCAGCAGCTTCGGACAGGGGTCGATTGGCTACACCTTC